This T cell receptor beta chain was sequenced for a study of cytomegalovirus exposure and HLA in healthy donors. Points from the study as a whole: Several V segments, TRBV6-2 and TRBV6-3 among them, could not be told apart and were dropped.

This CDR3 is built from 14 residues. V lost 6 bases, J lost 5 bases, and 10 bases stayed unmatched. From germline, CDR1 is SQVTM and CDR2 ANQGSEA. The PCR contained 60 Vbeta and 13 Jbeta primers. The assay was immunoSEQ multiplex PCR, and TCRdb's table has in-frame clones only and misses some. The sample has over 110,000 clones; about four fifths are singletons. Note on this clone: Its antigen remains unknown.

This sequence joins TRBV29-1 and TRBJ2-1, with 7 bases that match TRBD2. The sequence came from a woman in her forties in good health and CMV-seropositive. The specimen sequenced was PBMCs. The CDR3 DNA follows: TGCAGCGTCCAAAGGGCTAGCGGTAACAATGAGCAGTTCTTC. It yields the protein CSVQRASGNNEQFF.